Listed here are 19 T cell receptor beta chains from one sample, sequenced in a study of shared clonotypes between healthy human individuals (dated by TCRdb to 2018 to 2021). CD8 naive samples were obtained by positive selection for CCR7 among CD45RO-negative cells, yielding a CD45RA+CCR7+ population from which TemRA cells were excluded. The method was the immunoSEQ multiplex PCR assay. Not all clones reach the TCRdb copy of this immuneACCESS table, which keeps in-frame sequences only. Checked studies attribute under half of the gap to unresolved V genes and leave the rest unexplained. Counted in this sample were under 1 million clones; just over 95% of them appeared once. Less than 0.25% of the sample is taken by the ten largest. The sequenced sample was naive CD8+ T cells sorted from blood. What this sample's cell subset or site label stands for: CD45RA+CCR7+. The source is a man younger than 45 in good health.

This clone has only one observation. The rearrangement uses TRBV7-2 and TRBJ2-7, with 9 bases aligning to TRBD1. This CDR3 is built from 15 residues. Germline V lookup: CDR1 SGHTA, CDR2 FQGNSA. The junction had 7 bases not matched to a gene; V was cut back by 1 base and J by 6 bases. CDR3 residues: CASSLGTGTGTEQYF. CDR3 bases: TGTGCCAGCAGCTTAGGGACCGGGACAGGGACCGAGCAGTACTTC. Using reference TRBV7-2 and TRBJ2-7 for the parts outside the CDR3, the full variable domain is GAGVSQSPSNKVTEKGKDVELRCDPISGHTALYWYRQSLGQGLEFLIYFQGNSAPDKSGLPSDRFSAERTGGSVSTLTIQRTQQEDSAVYLCASSLGTGTGTEQYFGPGTRLTVT.

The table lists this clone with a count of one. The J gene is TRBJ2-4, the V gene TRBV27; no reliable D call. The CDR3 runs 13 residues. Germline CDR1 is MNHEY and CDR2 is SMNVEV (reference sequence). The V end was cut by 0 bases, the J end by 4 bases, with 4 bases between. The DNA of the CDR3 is TGTGCCAGCAGTTTATCGGGGAAAAACATTCAGTACTTC. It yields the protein CASSLSGKNIQYF.

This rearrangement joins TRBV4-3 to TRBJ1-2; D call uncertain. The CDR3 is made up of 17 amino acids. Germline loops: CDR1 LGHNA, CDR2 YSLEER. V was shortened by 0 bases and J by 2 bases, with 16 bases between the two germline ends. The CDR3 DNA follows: TGCGCCAGCAGCCAAGATTCCGAAGGGTTCTTAAACTATGGCTACACCTTC. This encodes CASSQDSEGFLNYGYTF.

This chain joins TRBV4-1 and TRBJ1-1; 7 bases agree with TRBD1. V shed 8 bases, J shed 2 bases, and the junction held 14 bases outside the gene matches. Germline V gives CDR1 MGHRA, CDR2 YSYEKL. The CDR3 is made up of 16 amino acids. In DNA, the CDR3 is TGCGCCAGCTCCCCCTTCGACAGGGAGTTCAACACTGAAGCTTTCTTT. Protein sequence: CASSPFDREFNTEAFF.

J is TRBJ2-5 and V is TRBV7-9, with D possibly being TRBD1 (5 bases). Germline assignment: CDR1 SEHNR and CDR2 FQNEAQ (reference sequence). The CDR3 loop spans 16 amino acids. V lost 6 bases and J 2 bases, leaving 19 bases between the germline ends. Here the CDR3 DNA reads TGTGCCAGCAGACCCCCCGACAGAAGAAGTCAAGAGACCCAGTACTTC. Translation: CASRPPDRRSQETQYF.

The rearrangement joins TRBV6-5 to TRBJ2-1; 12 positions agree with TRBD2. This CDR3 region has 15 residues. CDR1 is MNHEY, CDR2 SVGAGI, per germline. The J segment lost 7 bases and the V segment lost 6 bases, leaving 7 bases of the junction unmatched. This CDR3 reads CASRSRLAGDNEQFF. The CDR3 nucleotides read TGTGCCAGCAGATCTCGACTAGCGGGAGATAATGAGCAGTTCTTC.

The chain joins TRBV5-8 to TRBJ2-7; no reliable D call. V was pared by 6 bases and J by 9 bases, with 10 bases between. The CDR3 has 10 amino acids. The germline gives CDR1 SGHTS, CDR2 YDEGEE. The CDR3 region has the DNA TGTGCCAGCACTGCTACGGGGCAGTACTTC. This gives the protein CASTATGQYF.

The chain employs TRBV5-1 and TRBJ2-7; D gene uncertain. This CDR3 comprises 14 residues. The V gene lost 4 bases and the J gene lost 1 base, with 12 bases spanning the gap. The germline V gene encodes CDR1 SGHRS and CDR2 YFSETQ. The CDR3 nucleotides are TGCGCCAGCAGCCTCATAGAACGTTCCTACGAGCAGTACTTC. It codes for CASSLIERSYEQYF.

The DNA of the CDR3 is TGTGCCAGCTCATCGGGACAGGGGGCCGCTGAAGCTTTCTTT. This translates into CASSSGQGAAEAFF. This chain links TRBV18 with TRBJ1-1; 12 nucleotides match TRBD1. With 5 bases clipped from V and 6 bases from J, the junction kept 4 bases outside the gene matches. Per the germline V gene, CDR1 is KGHSH and CDR2 is LQKENI. This CDR3 contains 14 residues.

The CDR3 here is CASSFLREGLGSYEQYF. In DNA, the CDR3 is TGTGCCAGCAGTTTTTTGCGGGAGGGCCTAGGGTCCTACGAGCAGTACTTC. The chain employs TRBV27 and TRBJ2-7; TRBD2 matches at 9 bases. CDR3 size: 17 residues. V gave up 3 bases and J gave up 1 base; unmatched junction bases: 10. CDR1 is MNHEY, CDR2 SMNVEV, per germline (reference sequence).

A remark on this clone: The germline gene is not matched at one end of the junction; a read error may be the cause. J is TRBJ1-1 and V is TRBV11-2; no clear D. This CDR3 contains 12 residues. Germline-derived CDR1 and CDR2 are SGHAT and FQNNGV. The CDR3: CASRHRNPEAFF. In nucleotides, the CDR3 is TGTGCCAGCAGACACCGGAACCCTGAAGCTTTCTTT.

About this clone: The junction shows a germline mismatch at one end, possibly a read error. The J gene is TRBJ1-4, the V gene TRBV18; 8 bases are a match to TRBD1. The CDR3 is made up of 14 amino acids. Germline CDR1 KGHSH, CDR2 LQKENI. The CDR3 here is CASSTTGTGHLDSF. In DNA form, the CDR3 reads TGTGCCAGCTCAACGACCGGGACAGGCCATTTGGATTCCTTT.

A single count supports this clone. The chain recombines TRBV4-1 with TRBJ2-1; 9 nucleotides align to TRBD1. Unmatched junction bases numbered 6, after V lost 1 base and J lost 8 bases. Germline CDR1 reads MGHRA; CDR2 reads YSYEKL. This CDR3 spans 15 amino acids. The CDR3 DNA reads TGCGCCAGCAGCCAAGGGGACAGGGTCTTCGATGAGCAGTTCTTC. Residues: CASSQGDRVFDEQFF.

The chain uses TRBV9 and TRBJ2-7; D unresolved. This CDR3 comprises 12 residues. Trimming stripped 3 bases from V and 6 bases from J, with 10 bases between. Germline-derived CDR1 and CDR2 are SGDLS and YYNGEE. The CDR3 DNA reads TGTGCCAGCAGCGGGAACCAAGGCGAGCAGTACTTC. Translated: CASSGNQGEQYF.

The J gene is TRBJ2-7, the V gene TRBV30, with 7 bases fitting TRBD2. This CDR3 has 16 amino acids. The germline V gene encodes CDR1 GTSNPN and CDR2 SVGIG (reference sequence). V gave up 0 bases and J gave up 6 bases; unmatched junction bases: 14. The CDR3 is CAWSVRDYRERAEQYF. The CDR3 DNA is TGTGCCTGGAGTGTAAGGGACTATCGGGAGAGGGCCGAGCAGTACTTC.

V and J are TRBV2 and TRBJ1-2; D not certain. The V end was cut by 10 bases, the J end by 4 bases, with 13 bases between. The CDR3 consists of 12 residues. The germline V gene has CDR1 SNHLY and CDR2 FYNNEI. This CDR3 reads CAIQMGFYGYTF. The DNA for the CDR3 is TGTGCCATCCAGATGGGGTTCTATGGCTACACCTTC.

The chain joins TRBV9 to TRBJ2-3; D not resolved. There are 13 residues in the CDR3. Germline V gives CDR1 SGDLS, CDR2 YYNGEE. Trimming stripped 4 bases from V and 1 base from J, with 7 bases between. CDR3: CASSPTGTDTQYF. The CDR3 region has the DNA TGTGCCAGCAGCCCCACTGGCACAGATACGCAGTATTTT.

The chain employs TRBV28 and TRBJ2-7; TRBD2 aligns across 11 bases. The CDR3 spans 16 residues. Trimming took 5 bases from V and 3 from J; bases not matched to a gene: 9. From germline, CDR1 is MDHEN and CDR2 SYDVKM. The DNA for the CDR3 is TGTGCCAGCAGTACCCACGCGGGACTAGCGGACTACGAGCAGTACTTC. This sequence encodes CASSTHAGLADYEQYF.

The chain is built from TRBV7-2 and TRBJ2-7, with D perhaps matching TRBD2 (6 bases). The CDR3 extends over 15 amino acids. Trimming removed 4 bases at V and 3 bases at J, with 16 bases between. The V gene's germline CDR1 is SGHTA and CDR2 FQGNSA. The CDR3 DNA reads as TGTGCCAGCAGCTCGTGGGGGGAGGTCGGCTACGAGCAGTACTTC. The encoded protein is CASSSWGEVGYEQYF. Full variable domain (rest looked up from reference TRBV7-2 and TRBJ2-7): GAGVSQSPSNKVTEKGKDVELRCDPISGHTALYWYRQSLGQGLEFLIYFQGNSAPDKSGLPSDRFSAERTGGSVSTLTIQRTQQEDSAVYLCASSSWGEVGYEQYFGPGTRLTVT.